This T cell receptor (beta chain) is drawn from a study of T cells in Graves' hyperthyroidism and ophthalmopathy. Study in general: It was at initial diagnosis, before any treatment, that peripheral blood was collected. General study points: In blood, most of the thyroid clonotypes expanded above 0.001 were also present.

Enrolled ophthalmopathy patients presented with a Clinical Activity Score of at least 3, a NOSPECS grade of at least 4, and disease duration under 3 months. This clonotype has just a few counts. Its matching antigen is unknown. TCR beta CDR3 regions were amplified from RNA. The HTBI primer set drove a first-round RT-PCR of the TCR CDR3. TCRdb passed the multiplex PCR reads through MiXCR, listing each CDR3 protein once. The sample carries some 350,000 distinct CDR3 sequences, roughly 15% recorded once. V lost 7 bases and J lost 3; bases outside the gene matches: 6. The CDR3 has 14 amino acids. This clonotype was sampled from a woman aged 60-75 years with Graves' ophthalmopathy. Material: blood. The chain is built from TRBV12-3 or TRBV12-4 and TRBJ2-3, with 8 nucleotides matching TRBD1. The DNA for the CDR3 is TGTGCCAGCACCGGGACAGGCTGGACAGATACGCAGTATTTT. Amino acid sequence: CASTGTGWTDTQYF.